This record covers a single TCR beta chain. The antigen is undetermined. The data were produced by immunoSEQ multiplex PCR, yet TCRdb's version contains in-frame clones alone and is incomplete. Seen here are some 95,000 clones, approximately 88% observed once, and the top ten hold about 3.7%. This CDR3 spans 14 amino acids. The V end was cut by 5 bases, the J end by 4 bases, with 14 bases between. Germline V CDR1 and CDR2: SEHNR, FQNEAQ (reference sequence). The entry originates in a study of T cell responses to AZD1222 COVID-19 vaccine. Study-level findings and limits: Two AZD1222 administrations were followed by greater Spike-specific TCR breadth and depth. Unmutated regions of variants are reportedly targeted by nearly half of spike-specific TCRs.

The chain couples TRBV7-9 to TRBJ1-2; unclear D gene. The receptor comes from an adult in good health. Sequenced here: peripheral blood, sampled on day 0 of AZD1222 vaccination. CDR3 nucleotides: TGTGCCAGCAGCGACCGGACGGGCTCCTATGGCTACACCTTC. Residues: CASSDRTGSYGYTF.